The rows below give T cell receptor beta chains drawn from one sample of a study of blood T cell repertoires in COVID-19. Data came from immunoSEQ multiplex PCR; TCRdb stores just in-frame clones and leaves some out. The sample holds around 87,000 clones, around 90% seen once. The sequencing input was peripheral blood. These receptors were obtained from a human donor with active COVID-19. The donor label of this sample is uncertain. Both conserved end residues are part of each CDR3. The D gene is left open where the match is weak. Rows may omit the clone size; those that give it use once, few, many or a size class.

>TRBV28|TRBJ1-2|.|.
TGTGCCAGCAGTGTACAGGGTTATGGCTACACCTTC
CASSVQGYGYTF
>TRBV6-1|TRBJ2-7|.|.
TGTGCCAGCAGTGAACGGAGTTTGAAGGACGAGCAGTACTTC
CASSERSLKDEQYF
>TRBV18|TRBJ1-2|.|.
TGTGCCAGCTCACCAGGACAGACCGTGTTTGATGGCTACACCTTC
CASSPGQTVFDGYTF
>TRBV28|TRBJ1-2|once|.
TGTGCCAGCAGCAACCCCTATCCAGGGGCTAACTATGGCTACACCTTC
CASSNPYPGANYGYTF
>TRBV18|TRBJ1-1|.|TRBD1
TGTGCCAGCTCTCGGACAGGGACTGAAGCTTTCTTT
CASSRTGTEAFF
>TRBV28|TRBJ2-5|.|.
TGTGCCAGCAGTTTATCACGACTTGTACGGACCCAGTACTTC
CASSLSRLVRTQYF
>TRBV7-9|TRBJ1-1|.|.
TGTGCCAGCAGCTTAACCGGTGAAGCTTTCTTT
CASSLTGEAFF
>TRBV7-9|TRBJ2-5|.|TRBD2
TGTGCCAGCAGCTTAGTGACTAGCGGGCGGCGACAAGAGACCCAGTACTTC
CASSLVTSGRRQETQYF
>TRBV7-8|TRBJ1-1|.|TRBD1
TGTGCCAGCAGCTTAGAAACAGGGGCCGTGAACACTGAAGCTTTCTTT
CASSLETGAVNTEAFF
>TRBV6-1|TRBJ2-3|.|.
TGTGCCAGCAGTGAAGCGAGGGGGTACACAGATACGCAGTATTTT
CASSEARGYTDTQYF
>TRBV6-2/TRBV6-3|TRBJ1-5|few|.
TGTGCCAGCAGTTACTCGAGTCGTGGTTTCTATCAGCCCCAGCATTTT
CASSYSSRGFYQPQHF
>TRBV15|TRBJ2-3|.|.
TGTGCCACCAGCAGAGGACCCGGGGAGGATACGCAGTATTTT
CATSRGPGEDTQYF
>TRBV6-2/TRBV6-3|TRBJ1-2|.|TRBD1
TGTGCCAGCAGTTCGCAGGGGGACTATGGCTACACCTTC
CASSSQGDYGYTF
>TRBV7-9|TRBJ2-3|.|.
TGTGCCAGCAGCTTACGGGGACTCACAGATACGCAGTATTTT
CASSLRGLTDTQYF
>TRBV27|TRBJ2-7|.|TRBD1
TGTGCCAGCAGGCTACAGGGGGGAACCTACGAGCAGTACTTC
CASRLQGGTYEQYF
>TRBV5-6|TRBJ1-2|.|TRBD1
TGTGCCAGCAGCTTGTTGTACAGGGGCGATGGCTACACCTTC
CASSLLYRGDGYTF
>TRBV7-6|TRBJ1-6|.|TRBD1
TGTGCCAGCAGCGAAGACAGGGGCAATTCACCCCTCCACTTT
CASSEDRGNSPLHF
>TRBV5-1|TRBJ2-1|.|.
TGCGCCAGCAGCTTGATCTCCAATGAGCAGTTCTTC
CASSLISNEQFF
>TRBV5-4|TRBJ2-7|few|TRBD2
TGTGCCAGCAGCTCCGGGGGGGCCTACGAGCAGTACTTC
CASSSGGAYEQYF
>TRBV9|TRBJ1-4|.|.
TGTGCCAGCAGCGTAGAGGGGAGGAATGAAAAACTGTTTTTT
CASSVEGRNEKLFF
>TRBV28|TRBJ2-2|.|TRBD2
TGTGCCAGCTGTTTAACCGGGACTAGGGACACCGGGGAGCTGTTTTTT
CASCLTGTRDTGELFF
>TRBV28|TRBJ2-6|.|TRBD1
TGTGCCAGCAGTAGGACAGGGGCTGGGGCCAACGTCCTGACTTTC
CASSRTGAGANVLTF
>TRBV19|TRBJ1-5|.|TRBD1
TGTGCCAGTAGTATCTGGGACAGCGGGAATCAGCCCCAGCATTTT
CASSIWDSGNQPQHF
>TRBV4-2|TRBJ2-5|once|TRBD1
TGTGCCAGCAGCCAGGGACAGGGGATGGAGACCCAGTACTTC
CASSQGQGMETQYF
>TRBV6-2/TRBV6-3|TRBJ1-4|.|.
TGTGCCAGCAGTTATGTACAGCTCAATGAAAAACTGTTTTTT
CASSYVQLNEKLFF
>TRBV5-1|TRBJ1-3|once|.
TGCGCCAGCAGCTTGCATCTGAGCTCTGGAAACACCATATATTTT
CASSLHLSSGNTIYF
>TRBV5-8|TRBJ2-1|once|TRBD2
TGTGCCAGCAGCTACCGGGGGGGGGCGCAGTTCTTC
CASSYRGGAQFF
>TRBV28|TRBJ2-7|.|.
TGTGCCAGCAGTTTACTCTCGGAGCAGTACTTC
CASSLLSEQYF